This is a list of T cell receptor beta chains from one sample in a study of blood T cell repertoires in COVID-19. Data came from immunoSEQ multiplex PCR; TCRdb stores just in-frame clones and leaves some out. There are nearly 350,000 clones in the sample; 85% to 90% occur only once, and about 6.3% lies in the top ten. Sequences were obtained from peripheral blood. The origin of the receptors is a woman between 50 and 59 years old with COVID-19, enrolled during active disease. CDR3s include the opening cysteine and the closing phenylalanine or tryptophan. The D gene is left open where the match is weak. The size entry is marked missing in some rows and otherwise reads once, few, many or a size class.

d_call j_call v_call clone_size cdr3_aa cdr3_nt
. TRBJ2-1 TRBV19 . CASSVYGRLIENEQFF TGTGCCAGTAGTGTGTATGGGCGCCTTATTGAGAATGAGCAGTTCTTC
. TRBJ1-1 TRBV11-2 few CASTAQAHTEAFF TGTGCCAGCACCGCCCAGGCCCACACTGAAGCTTTCTTT
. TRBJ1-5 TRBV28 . CASLFSGGPQHF TGTGCCAGCCTCTTTTCAGGAGGGCCCCAGCATTTT
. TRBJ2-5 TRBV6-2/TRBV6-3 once CASSYGRDGGRETQYF TGTGCCAGCAGTTACGGGCGGGATGGCGGCCGGGAGACCCAGTACTTC
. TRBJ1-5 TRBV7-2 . CASSRQVTQPQHF TGTGCCAGCAGCCGACAGGTTACTCAGCCCCAGCATTTT
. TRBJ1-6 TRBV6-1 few CASSEAVRRGLLSYNSPLHF TGTGCCAGCAGTGAAGCGGTCAGGAGGGGCCTTCTCTCCTATAATTCACCCCTCCACTTT
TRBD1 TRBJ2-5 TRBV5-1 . CASSLGGQNLRETQYF TGCGCCAGCAGCTTGGGGGGACAGAACTTAAGAGAGACCCAGTACTTC
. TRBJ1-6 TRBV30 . CAWSVGGSNSPLHF TGTGCCTGGAGTGTTGGGGGGAGTAATTCACCCCTCCACTTT
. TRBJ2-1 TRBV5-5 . CASSLLQGTYNEQFF TGTGCCAGCAGCTTACTCCAGGGCACCTACAATGAGCAGTTCTTC
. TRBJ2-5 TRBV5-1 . CASSLAREAETQYF TGCGCCAGCAGCTTGGCCAGGGAGGCGGAGACCCAGTACTTC
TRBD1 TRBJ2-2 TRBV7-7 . CASRPGKGQGDTGELFF TGTGCCAGCAGACCAGGCAAGGGACAGGGCGACACCGGGGAGCTGTTTTTT
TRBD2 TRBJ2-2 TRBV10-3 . CAIRTSGSGGELFF TGTGCCATCAGGACTAGCGGGTCTGGCGGGGAGCTGTTTTTT
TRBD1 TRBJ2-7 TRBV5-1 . CASSQRQGSYEQYF TGCGCCAGCAGCCAGAGACAGGGGTCCTACGAGCAGTACTTC
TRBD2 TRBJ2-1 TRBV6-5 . CASSVRTSGRGEQFF TGTGCCAGCAGCGTTAGGACTAGCGGGAGAGGCGAGCAGTTCTTC
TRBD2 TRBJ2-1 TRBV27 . CASSLELAGGNEQFF TGTGCCAGCAGTTTAGAACTAGCGGGAGGTAATGAGCAGTTCTTC
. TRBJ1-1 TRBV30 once CAWSWQMNTEAFF TGTGCCTGGAGTTGGCAGATGAACACTGAAGCTTTCTTT
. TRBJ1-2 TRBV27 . CASSLTRGGTHGYTF TGTGCCAGCAGTTTAACCCGTGGAGGGACCCATGGCTACACCTTC
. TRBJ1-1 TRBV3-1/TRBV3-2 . CASSPRLGGMNTEAFF TGTGCCAGCAGCCCCCGACTCGGCGGCATGAACACTGAAGCTTTCTTT
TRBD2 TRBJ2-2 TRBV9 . CASSPTGASGFLNTGELFF TGTGCCAGCAGCCCCACAGGTGCTAGCGGGTTCTTGAACACCGGGGAGCTGTTTTTT
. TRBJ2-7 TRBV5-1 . CASSLRSDIYEQYF TGCGCCAGCAGCTTGCGCTCGGACATCTACGAGCAGTACTTC
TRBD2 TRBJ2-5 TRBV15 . CATSKGERESETQYF TGTGCCACCAGCAAAGGGGAGCGGGAGTCAGAGACCCAGTACTTC
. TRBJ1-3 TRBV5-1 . CASSLGGTGNTIYF TGCGCCAGCAGCTTGGGGGGCACTGGAAACACCATATATTTT
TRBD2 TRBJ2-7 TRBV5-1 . CASSLGLAGLGEQYF TGCGCCAGCAGCTTGGGGCTAGCGGGATTAGGGGAGCAGTACTTC
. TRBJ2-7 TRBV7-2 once CASSARTVAGIDEQYF TGTGCCAGCAGCGCACGAACAGTGGCGGGGATCGACGAGCAGTACTTC
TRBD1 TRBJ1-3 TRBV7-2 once CASSLVGTGDNTIYF TGTGCCAGCAGCTTAGTTGGGACAGGGGACAACACCATATATTTT
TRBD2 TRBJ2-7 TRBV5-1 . CASSSPSGTSVYEQYF TGCGCCAGCAGCTCCCCCTCCGGGACTAGCGTGTACGAGCAGTACTTC
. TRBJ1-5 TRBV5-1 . CASSLVGGSGQPQHF TGCGCCAGCAGCTTGGTGGGGGGTAGCGGTCAGCCCCAGCATTTT
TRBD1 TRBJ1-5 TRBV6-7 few CARTGDNHSNQPQHF TGTGCCAGGACAGGGGATAATCATAGCAATCAGCCCCAGCATTTT
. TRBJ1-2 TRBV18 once CASSPTDYYGYTF TGTGCCAGCTCACCAACAGATTACTATGGCTACACCTTC
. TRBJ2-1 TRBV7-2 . CASSPPGPGLRYNEQFF TGTGCCAGCAGCCCCCCAGGTCCGGGACTGAGATACAATGAGCAGTTCTTC
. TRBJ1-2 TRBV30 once CAWSVRAIPSNYGYTF TGTGCCTGGAGTGTGAGGGCCATCCCCTCTAACTATGGCTACACCTTC
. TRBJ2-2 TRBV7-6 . CASSLAPGQGKLFF TGTGCCAGCAGCTTAGCCCCCGGCCAGGGGAAGCTGTTTTTT
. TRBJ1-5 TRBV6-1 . CASSEGQTNQPQHF TGTGCCAGCAGTGAAGGACAGACCAATCAGCCCCAGCATTTT
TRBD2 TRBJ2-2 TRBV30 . CAWSVGRAAGELFF TGTGCCTGGAGTGTTGGGAGGGCGGCCGGGGAGCTGTTTTTT
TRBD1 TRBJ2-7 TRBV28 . CASSFRGQVYEQYF TGTGCCAGCAGTTTCCGGGGACAGGTCTACGAGCAGTACTTC
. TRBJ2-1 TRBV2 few CASSPRGEVVQFF TGTGCCAGCAGCCCCAGAGGGGAGGTAGTGCAGTTCTTC
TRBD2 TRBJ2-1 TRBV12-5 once CASVTSGRSSYNEQFF TGTGCTAGTGTTACTAGCGGGAGGAGCTCCTACAATGAGCAGTTCTTC
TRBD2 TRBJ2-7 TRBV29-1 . CSVEDLVDGGRGEQYF TGCAGCGTTGAAGATCTTGTCGACGGGGGGAGGGGCGAGCAGTACTTC
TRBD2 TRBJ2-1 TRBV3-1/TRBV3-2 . CASSLRLAAYNEQFF TGTGCCAGCAGCTTACGACTAGCGGCCTACAATGAGCAGTTCTTC
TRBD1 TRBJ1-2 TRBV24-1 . CATSHLTVQGAQGYTF TGTGCCACCAGTCACCTCACGGTACAGGGGGCGCAAGGCTACACCTTC
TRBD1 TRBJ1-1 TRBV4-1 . CASSQARQGREMNTEAFF TGCGCCAGCAGCCAAGCCCGACAGGGCAGAGAAATGAACACTGAAGCTTTCTTT
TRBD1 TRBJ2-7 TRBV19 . CASSIRQGTYEQYF TGTGCCAGTAGCATTAGACAGGGGACTTACGAGCAGTACTTC
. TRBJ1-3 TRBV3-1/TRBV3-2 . CASTHRGSGNTIYF TGTGCCAGCACCCACCGGGGCTCTGGAAACACCATATATTTT
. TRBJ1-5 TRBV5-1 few CASSLNGEVGQPQHF TGCGCCAGCAGCCTGAATGGAGAGGTGGGTCAGCCCCAGCATTTT
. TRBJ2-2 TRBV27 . CASSAGQHTGELFF TGTGCCAGCAGTGCGGGACAGCACACCGGGGAGCTGTTTTTT
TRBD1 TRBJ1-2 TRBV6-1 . CASREDREVYYGYTF TGTGCCAGCAGAGAAGACAGGGAAGTTTACTATGGCTACACCTTC
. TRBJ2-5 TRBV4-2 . CASGQTRDSQETQYF TGTGCCAGCGGTCAGACCCGGGACTCCCAAGAGACCCAGTACTTC
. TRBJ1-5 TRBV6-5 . CATSPGQNSNQPQHF TGTGCCACCTCTCCGGGACAAAATAGCAATCAGCCCCAGCATTTT
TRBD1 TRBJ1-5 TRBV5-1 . CASSWDSSSNQPQHF TGCGCCAGCAGCTGGGACAGTTCGAGCAATCAGCCCCAGCATTTT
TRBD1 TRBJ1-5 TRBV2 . CASSADGQGNQPQHF TGTGCCAGCAGCGCCGACGGACAGGGGAATCAGCCCCAGCATTTT
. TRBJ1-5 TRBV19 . CARTYGRAVNWPPSGHNQPQHF TGTGCCAGGACCTATGGGCGGGCAGTGAATTGGCCGCCGTCCGGTCACAATCAGCCCCAGCATTTT
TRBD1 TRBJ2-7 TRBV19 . CASSVNRQGHEQYF TGTGCCAGTAGTGTAAACCGACAGGGCCACGAGCAGTACTTC
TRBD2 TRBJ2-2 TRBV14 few CASSQETPSGRNTGELFF TGTGCCAGCAGCCAAGAGACCCCTAGCGGGAGAAACACCGGGGAGCTGTTTTTT
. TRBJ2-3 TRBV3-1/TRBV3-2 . CASSQDRTDTQYF TGTGCCAGCAGCCAAGACAGAACAGATACGCAGTATTTT
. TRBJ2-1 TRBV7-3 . CASSLLSSYNEQFF TGTGCCAGCAGCTTGCTAAGCTCCTACAATGAGCAGTTCTTC
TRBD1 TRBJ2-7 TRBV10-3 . CATAGTGVRYEQYF TGTGCCACCGCCGGGACAGGGGTGCGCTACGAGCAGTACTTC
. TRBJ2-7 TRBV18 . CASSSGQGHYEQYF TGTGCCAGCTCATCCGGCCAGGGACACTACGAGCAGTACTTC